These 17 T cell receptor beta chains came from one sample sequenced in a study of cytomegalovirus exposure and HLA in healthy donors. The primer mix had 60 Vbeta and 13 Jbeta primers. Produced via immunoSEQ multiplex PCR; TCRdb's table is partial and in-frame only. The repertoire includes 150,000 to 200,000 clones, around three quarters of them detected once, and about 2.1% sits in the top ten. Material for sequencing was PBMCs. The source is a woman aged 25 to 39 in good health and CMV-seropositive.

This clone turned up a few times. This chain uses TRBV28 with TRBJ2-6, with 9 bases that match TRBD1. Germline assignment: CDR1 MDHEN and CDR2 SYDVKM. The CDR3 is 16 amino acids. Germline trimming cut 6 bases from V and 4 bases from J; bases unmatched to any gene: 7. The CDR3 DNA is TGTGCCAGCAGGAGCGACAGGGGGGTAGGGGCCAACGTCCTGACTTTC. Residues: CASRSDRGVGANVLTF.

V gene TRBV9 combines with J gene TRBJ1-3; D call uncertain. The CDR3 has 14 residues. Germline CDR1 SGDLS, CDR2 YYNGEE. V lost 3 bases, J lost 0 bases, and 7 bases lay in between. The CDR3 is CASSATGSGNTIYF. CDR3 DNA: TGTGCCAGCAGCGCCACCGGCTCTGGAAACACCATATATTTT.

The chain couples TRBV28 to TRBJ2-1, with a tentative D call TRBD2 (5 bases). V was cut by 2 bases and J by 7 bases, with 6 bases left in between. Germline V lookup: CDR1 MDHEN, CDR2 SYDVKM. The CDR3 runs to 12 residues. The CDR3 region has the DNA TGTGCCAGCAGTTTACCGGGGAATGAGCAGTTCTTC. Translated: CASSLPGNEQFF. Supplemented by reference TRBV28 and TRBJ2-1, the full variable domain reads DVKVTQSSRYLVKRTGEKVFLECVQDMDHENMFWYRQDPGLGLRLIYFSYDVKMKEKGDIPEGYSVSREKKERFSLILESASTNQTSMYLCASSLPGNEQFFGPGTRLTVL.

Only one count was recorded for this clone. The CDR3 reads CASSYSGGGGQPQHF. The CDR3 DNA reads TGTGCCAGCAGTTACTCCGGGGGAGGTGGTCAGCCCCAGCATTTT. This sequence joins TRBV6-5 and TRBJ1-5, with D possibly matching TRBD1 (5 bases). The V gene's germline CDR1 is MNHEY and CDR2 SVGAGI. This CDR3 has 15 amino acids. Trimming cost V 0 bases and J 6 bases, with 12 bases left between them.

The CDR3 region is CSVGTGAPYGYTF. The CDR3 DNA reads TGCAGCGTCGGAACAGGGGCACCCTATGGCTACACCTTC. The chain links TRBV29-1 to TRBJ1-2, with TRBD1 matching 7 bases. V was pared by 6 bases and J by 4 bases, with 8 bases of the junction left unmatched. The CDR3 has 13 amino acids. The germline V gene encodes CDR1 SQVTM and CDR2 ANQGSEA.

The chain recombines TRBV15 with TRBJ2-7; TRBD1 aligns across 9 bases. This CDR3 comprises 15 residues. The V gene end was trimmed by 1 base and the J gene end by 6 bases; junction bases not matched to a gene: 7. Germline V lookup: CDR1 LNHNV, CDR2 YYDKDF (reference sequence). For the CDR3, the DNA is TGTGCCACCAGCAGAGTAGGGACAGGGTTATTCGAGCAGTACTTC. Translating it yields CATSRVGTGLFEQYF.

The chain employs TRBV29-1 and TRBJ1-2; D uncertain. CDR1 and CDR2 (germline): SQVTM, ANQGSEA. Trimming shortened V by 6 bases and J by 0 bases, and 8 bases separated the two germline ends. There are 12 residues in the CDR3. CDR3 coding DNA: TGCAGCGTGCAGATATCTAACTATGGCTACACCTTC. This encodes CSVQISNYGYTF.

The rearrangement links TRBV13 to TRBJ2-5; D is ambiguous. The V end lost 8 bases, the J end lost 4 bases, and 5 bases lay between the germline ends. Germline loops: CDR1 PRHDT, CDR2 FYEKMQ (reference sequence). The CDR3 length is 10 residues. The CDR3 DNA reads TGTGCCAGCGGCAGAGAGACCCAGTACTTC. Translating it yields CASGRETQYF.

The CDR3 nucleotides read TGTGCCTGGAGTCTCCAGGGGAATTCACCCCTCCACTTT. The encoded protein is CAWSLQGNSPLHF. The rearrangement links TRBV30 to TRBJ1-6, with D possibly matching TRBD1 (6 bases). The CDR3 covers 13 residues. Germline lookup yields CDR1 GTSNPN and CDR2 SVGIG (reference sequence). Trimming took off 2 bases at V and 7 bases at J, with 9 bases between the two ends. Combining the CDR3 with reference TRBV30 and TRBJ1-6 gives the whole variable domain SQTIHQWPATLVQPVGSPLSLECTVEGTSNPNLYWYRQAAGRGLQLLFYSVGIGQISSEVPQNLSASRPQDRQFILSSKKLLLSDSGFYLCAWSLQGNSPLHFGNGTRLTVT.

This rearrangement joins TRBV5-1 to TRBJ2-1, with 8 bases identical to TRBD2. The germline CDR1 and CDR2 sequences are SGHRS and YFSETQ. The CDR3 runs to 15 residues. J was trimmed by 5 bases and V by 4 bases; bases with no gene match: 8. The CDR3 sequence is CASSGGGTNNNEQFF. In nucleotides, the CDR3 is TGCGCCAGCAGCGGCGGGGGGACTAACAACAATGAGCAGTTCTTC. Full variable domain (missing parts from reference TRBV5-1 and TRBJ2-1): KAGVTQTPRYLIKTRGQQVTLSCSPISGHRSVSWYQQTPGQGLQFLFEYFSETQRNKGNFPGRFSGRQFSNSRSEMNVSTLELGDSALYLCASSGGGTNNNEQFFGPGTRLTVL.

The chain employs TRBV10-1 and TRBJ2-1; 9 positions agree with TRBD2. V lost 5 bases to trimming and J lost 0 bases; unmatched junction nucleotides: 2. The CDR3 consists of 15 residues. Germline V gene data show CDR1 as WNHNN and CDR2 as SYGVQD (reference sequence). CDR3 protein: CASSLTSGSYNEQFF. CDR3 in DNA: TGCGCCAGCAGTTTGACTAGCGGCTCCTACAATGAGCAGTTCTTC.

This clone was seen a handful of times. The chain has TRBV18 and TRBJ2-7; D is undetermined. V was clipped by 1 base and J by 0 bases, with 10 bases between them. The CDR3 spans 15 residues. Germline values: CDR1 KGHSH, CDR2 LQKENI. The CDR3 DNA reads as TGTGCCAGCTCACCACAGGCCAGGCCCTCCTACGAGCAGTACTTC. Translating it yields CASSPQARPSYEQYF.

This clone was recorded a few times. V usage is TRBV18 and J usage is TRBJ1-5; D gene uncertain. This CDR3 spans 13 amino acids. The germline V gene has CDR1 KGHSH and CDR2 LQKENI. V was shortened by 2 bases and J by 3 bases, with 5 bases between the two germline ends. The CDR3 here is CASSPGLNQPQHF. The CDR3 nucleotides are TGTGCCAGCTCACCAGGGCTCAATCAGCCCCAGCATTTT.

The chain uses TRBV9 and TRBJ1-2; the D is unclear. Looked up from germline, CDR1 is SGDLS and CDR2 is YYNGEE. There are 13 residues in the CDR3. V lost 4 bases to trimming and J lost 6 bases, with 13 bases between them. DNA for the CDR3: TGTGCCAGCAGCCCTAGAGGGTTGGATGGCTACACCTTC. It encodes CASSPRGLDGYTF.

The J gene is TRBJ1-1, the V gene TRBV5-8, with D unclear. CDR1 and CDR2 from the germline V gene are SGHTS and YDEGEE. The ends were cut back, 3 bases at V and 5 bases at J, with 8 bases in the middle. The CDR3 contains 12 residues. DNA for the CDR3: TGTGCCAGCAGCTCGTTTCGGACTGAAGCTTTCTTT. It specifies CASSSFRTEAFF.

The gene calls are TRBV5-1 and TRBJ1-1; 9 nucleotides match TRBD1. J lost 4 bases, V lost 0 bases, and 4 bases had no gene match. CDR1 and CDR2 (germline): SGHRS, YFSETQ. CDR3 length: 15 residues. The CDR3 sequence is CASSLVQGATTEAFF. Written as DNA, the CDR3 is TGCGCCAGCAGCTTGGTACAGGGGGCGACCACTGAAGCTTTCTTT.

The chain joins TRBV14 to TRBJ1-1, with D tentatively TRBD1 (5 bases). Trimming pared 0 bases from V and 6 bases from J, leaving 11 bases between. The germline V gene has CDR1 SGHDN and CDR2 FVKESK. The CDR3 totals 14 residues. The CDR3 coding sequence is TGTGCCAGCAGCCAAGACCGGGGGAGATCTGAAGCTTTCTTT. Its protein is CASSQDRGRSEAFF.